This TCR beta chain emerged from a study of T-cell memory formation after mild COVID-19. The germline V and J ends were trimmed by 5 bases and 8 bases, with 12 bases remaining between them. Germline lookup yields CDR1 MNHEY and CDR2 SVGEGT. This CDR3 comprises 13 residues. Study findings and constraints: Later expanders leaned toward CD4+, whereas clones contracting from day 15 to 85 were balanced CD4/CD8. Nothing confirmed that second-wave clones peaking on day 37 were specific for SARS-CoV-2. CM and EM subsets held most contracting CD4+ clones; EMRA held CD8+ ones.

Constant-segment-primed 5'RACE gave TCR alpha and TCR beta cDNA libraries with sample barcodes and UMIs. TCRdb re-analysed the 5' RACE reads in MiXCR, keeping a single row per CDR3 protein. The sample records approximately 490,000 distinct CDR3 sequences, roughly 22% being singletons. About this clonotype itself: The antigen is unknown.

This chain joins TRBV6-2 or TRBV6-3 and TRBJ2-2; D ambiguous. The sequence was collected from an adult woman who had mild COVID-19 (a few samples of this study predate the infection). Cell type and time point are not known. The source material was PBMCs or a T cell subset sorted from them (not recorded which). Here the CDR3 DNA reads TGTGCCAGCAGTAATCGGTATCCGGGGGAGCTGTTTTTT. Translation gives CASSNRYPGELFF.